The entry below gives a single TCR beta chain sequence along with its context. Generated by immunoSEQ multiplex PCR, the TCRdb table keeps only in-frame clones and is missing some. The sample comprises roughly 130,000 clones, roughly 83% of which are singletons, and 3.2% rests with the top ten. The V segment lost 4 bases and the J segment 4 bases; nucleotides outside the gene matches: 4. Germline assignment: CDR1 PRHDT and CDR2 FYEKMQ (reference sequence). The CDR3 has 14 residues. The data stem from a study of PD-L1 blockade in urothelial cancer. The time point here: pretreatment peripheral blood. The sequencing here drew on PBMCs, taken around atezolizumab (anti-PD-L1) treatment. The rearrangement links TRBV13 to TRBJ2-3, with TRBD2 matching over 8 bases. The TCR sequence derives from a man aged 45-65 years with urothelial cancer. This chain's CDR3 is CASSSQAGADTQYF. CDR3 coding DNA: TGTGCCAGCAGCTCCCAAGCGGGAGCAGATACGCAGTATTTT.